These 26 T cell receptor beta chains were all obtained from the same sample, sequenced in a study of cytomegalovirus exposure and HLA in healthy donors. Primers: 60 Vbeta forward and 13 Jbeta reverse. Profiled with immunoSEQ multiplex PCR; TCRdb holds only in-frame clones, not every one. The top ten clones hold about 1.1% of a sample with about 200,000 clones, 60% to 85% of them seen once. What was sequenced was PBMCs. These receptors all stem from a woman between 40 and 50 years old in good health and CMV-seronegative.

On this clone itself: Other DNA sequences in this sample translate to the same CDR3. CDR3 DNA sequence: TGCGCCAGCAGTTCAACCGGGACAGGGTTCTACGAGCAGTACGTC. Protein sequence: CASSSTGTGFYEQYV. The V call is TRBV28, the J call TRBJ2-7; 9 positions match TRBD1. The CDR3 has 15 residues. CDR1 is MDHEN, CDR2 SYDVKM, per germline.

This clone was detected a few times. The chain carries TRBV19 and TRBJ1-1, with a possible D match to TRBD1 (6 bases). CDR3 size: 15 residues. With 7 bases removed from V and 3 bases from J, the gap between germline ends came to 18 bases. Germline assignment: CDR1 LNHDA and CDR2 SQIVND (reference sequence). The CDR3 sequence is CASTRDDRFDTEAFF. Here the CDR3 DNA reads TGTGCCAGTACCCGAGACGACAGGTTCGACACTGAAGCTTTCTTT.

As concerns this clone: This CDR3 is also generated by other DNA sequences in the sample. V and J are TRBV7-9 and TRBJ1-1; tentatively, D is TRBD1 (5 bases). Trimming removed 1 base at V and 1 base at J, with 7 bases between. There are 14 residues in the CDR3. CDR1 and CDR2 (germline): SEHNR, FQNEAQ (reference sequence). CDR3 DNA: TGTGCCAGCAGCTTAGGGGGCGGGAACACTGAAGCTTTCTTT. Translation gives CASSLGGGNTEAFF.

The chain combines TRBV19 with TRBJ2-2; no reliable D call. The CDR3 loop spans 15 amino acids. The germline V gene has CDR1 LNHDA and CDR2 SQIVND (reference sequence). V was cut by 0 bases and J by 4 bases, with 9 bases left in between. This chain's CDR3 is CASSIELARTGELFF. CDR3 nucleotides: TGTGCCAGTAGTATAGAGTTAGCACGCACCGGGGAGCTGTTTTTT.

The chain is built from TRBV9 and TRBJ2-2; TRBD2 agrees at 11 bases. CDR1 and CDR2 from the germline V gene are SGDLS and YYNGEE. The CDR3 extends over 21 amino acids. V lost 0 bases to trimming and J lost 1 base; unmatched junction nucleotides: 14. The CDR3 loop reads CASSVGLRGTSGSLNTGELFF. The CDR3 region has the DNA TGTGCCAGCAGCGTAGGGTTGAGGGGGACTAGCGGCTCCCTGAACACCGGGGAGCTGTTTTTT.

The chain is built from TRBV7-9 and TRBJ1-3; TRBD1 agrees at 9 bases. Looked up from germline, CDR1 is SEHNR and CDR2 is FQNEAQ (reference sequence). The V gene end was trimmed by 7 bases and the J gene end by 8 bases; junction bases not matched to a gene: 12. This CDR3 contains 15 residues. The DNA for the CDR3 is TGTGCCAGCACACAGAACAGGGGGCGTGGGGACACCATATATTTT. Its protein product is CASTQNRGRGDTIYF.

This chain joins TRBV6-5 and TRBJ2-1; 8 nucleotides align to TRBD2. Germline V gives CDR1 MNHEY, CDR2 SVGAGI. This CDR3 has 16 amino acids. J was trimmed by 5 bases and V by 1 base; bases with no gene match: 7. The CDR3 protein is CASSYLGSGMNNEQFF. CDR3 nucleotide sequence: TGTGCCAGCAGTTACTTAGGTAGCGGGATGAACAATGAGCAGTTCTTC.

In regard to this clone: At one end, the junction sequence differs from germline, possibly due to a read error. The V gene is TRBV29-1, the J gene TRBJ2-1; 10 positions match TRBD2. From germline, CDR1 is SQVTM and CDR2 ANQGSEA. The CDR3 spans 14 residues. CDR3 DNA sequence: TGCAGCGGTGAAACTAGCGGGAACTACAATGAGCAGTTCTTC. Its translation: CSGETSGNYNEQFF.

This clone was seen once. The chain joins TRBV5-6 to TRBJ1-4; tentative D call: TRBD1 (5 bases). CDR3 length: 15 amino acids. Trimming left V 2 bases short and J 5 bases short, with 13 bases between. The V gene's germline CDR1 is SGHDT and CDR2 YYEEEE. The CDR3 is CASSFPAGRNEKLFF. The DNA for the CDR3 is TGTGCCAGCAGCTTCCCGGCAGGGCGAAATGAAAAACTGTTTTTT.

V gene TRBV5-1 combines with J gene TRBJ2-1, with TRBD2 matching 8 bases. The J segment lost 5 bases and the V segment lost 5 bases, leaving 9 bases of the junction unmatched. The germline gives CDR1 SGHRS, CDR2 YFSETQ. The CDR3 has 15 residues. The CDR3 loop is CASRPELAGHNEQFF. The CDR3 coding sequence is TGCGCCAGCAGGCCTGAATTAGCGGGGCACAATGAGCAGTTCTTC.

V gene TRBV6-4 combines with J gene TRBJ2-3, with D perhaps TRBD2 (7 bases). V lost 8 bases and J lost 7, with 22 bases in between. Germline CDR1 MRHNA, CDR2 SNTAGT. There are 15 residues in the CDR3. CDR3 residues: CASFPGAGAVNTQYF. The CDR3 DNA sequence: TGTGCCAGCTTTCCGGGGGCGGGAGCGGTGAATACGCAGTATTTT.

The J gene is TRBJ1-5, the V gene TRBV21-1; the table's D gene call, TRBD1, was not cross checked with the DNA. TRBV21-1 counts as a pseudogene. The CDR3 is made up of 15 amino acids. The DNA for the CDR3 is TGTGCCAGCAGCCCAACCGGGCAGGGGGTTCAGCCCCAGCATTTT. This codes for CASSPTGQGVQPQHF.

In this sample, this clone turned up many times. Other nucleotide sequences in the sample specify the same CDR3. The DNA of the CDR3 is TGTGCCAGCAGTGCTAGCCCAGGGAACACTGAAGCTTTCTTT. It encodes CASSASPGNTEAFF. The chain joins TRBV6-4 to TRBJ1-1; D is unclear. Germline CDR1 MRHNA, CDR2 SNTAGT. This CDR3 has 14 residues. V lost 4 bases, J lost 1 base, and 10 bases lay in between.

The sample holds a few counts of this clone. J is TRBJ1-3 and V is TRBV5-1; D is perhaps TRBD1 (6 bases). CDR1 and CDR2 (germline): SGHRS, YFSETQ. CDR3 length equals 16 residues. Deletions cut 4 bases from V and 2 bases from J, with 16 bases between. The chain's CDR3 is CASSDQGPNTGNTIYF. For the CDR3, the DNA is TGCGCCAGCAGCGATCAGGGGCCGAACACTGGAAACACCATATATTTT.

CDR3 loop: CASSLAAPGQTYEQYF. The CDR3 nucleotides are TGTGCCAGCAGCTTAGCTGCTCCGGGACAGACCTACGAGCAGTACTTC. The chain links TRBV7-2 to TRBJ2-7; TRBD1 aligns across 7 bases. V dropped 0 bases and J dropped 2; count of bases not matched to a gene: 7. There are 16 residues in the CDR3. The germline V gene encodes CDR1 SGHTA and CDR2 FQGNSA.

The CDR3 loop is CASSIPGLDTGELFF. The CDR3 nucleotides read TGTGCCAGTAGTATACCGGGTTTGGACACCGGGGAGCTGTTTTTT. The gene calls are TRBV19 and TRBJ2-2; unclear D gene. With 2 bases removed from V and 3 bases from J, the gap between germline ends came to 10 bases. The CDR3 runs 15 residues. Germline V gene lookup returns CDR1 LNHDA and CDR2 SQIVND (reference sequence).

The chain couples TRBV9 to TRBJ2-1, with D unresolved. The CDR3 is 16 residues long. The V gene lost 1 base and the J gene lost 3 bases, with 14 bases spanning the gap. Germline V gene lookup returns CDR1 SGDLS and CDR2 YYNGEE. The CDR3 loop is CASSVRTLLSYNEQFF. The CDR3 DNA is TGTGCCAGCAGCGTACGAACTCTCCTTAGCTACAATGAGCAGTTCTTC. Supplemented by reference TRBV9 and TRBJ2-1, the full variable domain reads DSGVTQTPKHLITATGQRVTLRCSPRSGDLSVYWYQQSLDQGLQFLIQYYNGEERAKGNILERFSAQQFPDLHSELNLSSLELGDSALYFCASSVRTLLSYNEQFFGPGTRLTVL.

The rearrangement joins TRBV7-9 to TRBJ2-5; 8 nucleotides line up with TRBD1. Trimming took 2 bases from V and 4 from J; bases not matched to a gene: 6. CDR1 and CDR2 (germline): SEHNR, FQNEAQ (reference sequence). The CDR3 totals 15 residues. The CDR3 region is CASSLIQGARETQYF. CDR3 in DNA: TGTGCCAGCAGCTTAATCCAGGGGGCGCGAGAGACCCAGTACTTC.

This clone appeared once. The genes are TRBV7-6 and TRBJ2-5, with a weak D call TRBD1 (6 bases). V was clipped by 6 bases and J by 5 bases, with 16 bases between them. Germline V gene data show CDR1 as SGHVS and CDR2 as FNYEAQ. This CDR3 has 14 amino acids. The CDR3 loop reads CASSTAQGFETQYF. Written as DNA, the CDR3 is TGTGCCAGCAGTACCGCACAGGGATTCGAGACCCAGTACTTC. The entire variable domain, with the rest obtained from reference TRBV7-6 and TRBJ2-5, is as follows: GAGVSQSPRYKVTKRGQDVALRCDPISGHVSLYWYRQALGQGPEFLTYFNYEAQQDKSGLPNDRFSAERPEGSISTLTIQRTEQRDSAMYRCASSTAQGFETQYFGPGTRLLVL.

With respect to this clone: The sample contains more than one DNA sequence encoding this CDR3. The chain couples TRBV19 to TRBJ2-5; no firm D call. This CDR3 has 13 residues. V shed 2 bases and J shed 2 bases, with 6 bases lying between them. Germline lookup yields CDR1 LNHDA and CDR2 SQIVND (reference sequence). CDR3 sequence reads: CASSIRGQETQYF. CDR3 coding DNA: TGTGCCAGTAGTATACGCGGTCAAGAGACCCAGTACTTC. Complete variable domain (other parts from reference TRBV19 and TRBJ2-5): DGGITQSPKYLFRKEGQNVTLSCEQNLNHDAMYWYRQDPGQGLRLIYYSQIVNDFQKGDIAEGYSVSREKKESFPLTVTSAQKNPTAFYLCASSIRGQETQYFGPGTRLLVL.

This chain links TRBV28 with TRBJ2-5, with 9 nucleotides matching TRBD1. V was pared by 2 bases and J by 3 bases, with 10 bases of the junction left unmatched. The CDR3 runs 17 residues. Germline-derived CDR1 and CDR2 are MDHEN and SYDVKM. This chain's CDR3 is CASSLPPRDRVEETQYF. CDR3 nucleotides: TGTGCCAGCAGTTTACCACCACGGGACAGGGTCGAAGAGACCCAGTACTTC. Full variable domain (rest looked up from reference TRBV28 and TRBJ2-5): DVKVTQSSRYLVKRTGEKVFLECVQDMDHENMFWYRQDPGLGLRLIYFSYDVKMKEKGDIPEGYSVSREKKERFSLILESASTNQTSMYLCASSLPPRDRVEETQYFGPGTRLLVL.

The V gene is TRBV5-4, the J gene TRBJ1-2; 7 bases fit TRBD1. V gave up 4 bases and J gave up 1 base; unmatched junction bases: 4. The germline gives CDR1 SGHNT, CDR2 YYREEE (reference sequence). This CDR3 is built from 14 residues. The DNA for the CDR3 is TGTGCCAGCAGCCGTACAGGGGTTAACTATGGCTACACCTTC. Protein product: CASSRTGVNYGYTF.

This clone showed up just once. The rearrangement uses TRBV30 and TRBJ1-4, with D unclear. The CDR3 spans 12 residues. Trimming took off 1 base at V and 5 bases at J, with 5 bases between the two ends. Germline CDR1 GTSNPN, CDR2 SVGIG (reference sequence). The chain's CDR3 is CAWSALNEKLFF. The DNA for the CDR3 is TGTGCCTGGAGTGCTCTAAATGAAAAACTGTTTTTT.

The rearrangement uses TRBV25-1 and TRBJ2-4, with TRBD2 matching over 13 bases. Per the germline V gene, CDR1 is MGHDK and CDR2 is SYGVNS. The CDR3 contains 16 residues. Unmatched junction bases numbered 9, after V lost 6 bases and J lost 7 bases. CDR3: CASSRTSGSRANIQYF. The CDR3 DNA sequence: TGTGCCAGCAGCCGGACTAGCGGGAGCCGGGCGAACATTCAGTACTTC.

This rearrangement joins TRBV27 to TRBJ2-1, with 8 bases aligning to TRBD1. CDR1 is MNHEY and CDR2 is SMNVEV in the germline V gene (reference sequence). This CDR3 is built from 15 residues. V trimming: 1 base; J trimming: 3 bases; junction bases outside the gene matches: 2. CDR3 nucleotide sequence: TGTGCCAGCAGTTTATGGGGGACAGGCTACAATGAGCAGTTCTTC. It codes for CASSLWGTGYNEQFF.

This chain joins TRBV10-3 and TRBJ2-4, with 9 nucleotides matching TRBD2. Per germline, CDR1 ENHRY and CDR2 SYGVKD. This CDR3 comprises 13 residues. After removal of 11 bases from V and 14 bases from J, the junction contained 16 bases not matched to a gene. The CDR3 nucleotides are TGTGCCTCCAGGGTGCGGGAGGGAACCCCCGAGTACTTC. Its protein product is CASRVREGTPEYF.